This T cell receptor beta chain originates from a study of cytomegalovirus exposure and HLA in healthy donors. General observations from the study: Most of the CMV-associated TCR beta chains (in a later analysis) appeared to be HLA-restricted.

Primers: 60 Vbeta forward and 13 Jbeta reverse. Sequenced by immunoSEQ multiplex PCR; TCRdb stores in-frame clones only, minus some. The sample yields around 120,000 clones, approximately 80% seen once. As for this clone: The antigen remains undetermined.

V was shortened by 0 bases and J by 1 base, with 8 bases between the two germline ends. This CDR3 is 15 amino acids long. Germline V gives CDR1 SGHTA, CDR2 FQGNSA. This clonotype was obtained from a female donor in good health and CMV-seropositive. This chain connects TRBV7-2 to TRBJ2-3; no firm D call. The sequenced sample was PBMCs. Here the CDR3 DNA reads TGTGCCAGCAGCTTAGCCACCCCGGGCACAGATACGCAGTATTTT. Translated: CASSLATPGTDTQYF.